Listed below are T cell receptor beta chains from one sample, sequenced in a study of shared clonotypes between healthy human individuals. Profiling relied on immunoSEQ multiplex PCR, and the TCRdb table lists in-frame clones only, not all of them. The table includes 1.6 million or so clones, about 96% detected once. The specimen sequenced was naive CD4+ T cells sorted from blood. The receptors stem from a man in his thirties or forties in good health. CDR3s include the opening cysteine and the closing phenylalanine or tryptophan. The D gene is left open where the match is weak. The size entry is marked missing in some rows and otherwise reads once, few, many or a size class.

CDR3aa	CDR3nt	j_gene	d_gene	v_gene	abundance
CAISESGTMTQYF	TGTGCCATCAGTGAGTCTGGGACGATGACCCAGTACTTC	TRBJ2-5	-	TRBV10-3	-
CASSLQGHRGEQPQHF	TGTGCCAGCAGCTTACAGGGGCATAGAGGGGAACAGCCCCAGCATTTT	TRBJ1-5	-	TRBV7-9	-
CASSNAGFGTDTQYF	TGTGCCAGCAGTAACGCGGGATTCGGCACAGATACGCAGTATTTT	TRBJ2-3	-	TRBV7-9	-
CASTGGRQYEQYF	TGTGCCAGCACCGGGGGCAGGCAATACGAGCAGTACTTC	TRBJ2-7	-	TRBV28	-
CASSLGTSGRNNEQFF	TGTGCCAGCAGCTTAGGGACTAGCGGGAGAAACAATGAGCAGTTCTTC	TRBJ2-1	TRBD2	TRBV11-3	-
CATRTGPANTGELFF	TGTGCCACAAGGACAGGACCAGCGAACACCGGGGAGCTGTTTTTT	TRBJ2-2	TRBD1	TRBV19	-
CASSDEAGVHNEQFF	TGTGCCAGCAGTGACGAAGCGGGAGTCCACAATGAGCAGTTCTTC	TRBJ2-1	TRBD2	TRBV6-4	-
CASSYSGGWDTGELFF	TGTGCCAGCAGTTACAGCGGGGGTTGGGACACCGGGGAGCTGTTTTTT	TRBJ2-2	TRBD2	TRBV6-6	-
CASSLFNQGGNQPQHF	TGTGCCAGCAGTTTATTTAATCAGGGAGGAAATCAGCCCCAGCATTTT	TRBJ1-5	-	TRBV27	-
CATFAGGTDTQYF	TGTGCCACCTTTGCGGGAGGAACAGATACGCAGTATTTT	TRBJ2-3	TRBD2	TRBV15	-
CASSFSHGPDTQYF	TGTGCCAGCAGCTTCTCCCATGGACCAGATACGCAGTATTTT	TRBJ2-3	-	TRBV7-2	-
CASSQEAAVTYEQYF	TGTGCCAGCAGCCAAGAGGCGGCGGTGACCTACGAGCAGTACTTC	TRBJ2-7	-	TRBV4-2	-
CATGLAGNTGELFF	TGCGCCACCGGACTAGCGGGGAACACCGGGGAGCTGTTTTTT	TRBJ2-2	TRBD2	TRBV5-1	-
CAISDQGGLRRGYGYTF	TGTGCCATCAGTGACCAGGGAGGGTTAAGACGCGGCTATGGCTACACCTTC	TRBJ1-2	-	TRBV10-3	-
CASSVGPAGEQYF	TGTGCCAGCAGCGTAGGCCCGGCCGGCGAGCAGTACTTC	TRBJ2-7	-	TRBV9	-
CASSENVGGSANTGELFF	TGTGCCAGCAGTGAAAATGTAGGGGGGAGTGCAAACACCGGGGAGCTGTTTTTT	TRBJ2-2	-	TRBV6-1	-
CASHVRYEQYF	TGTGCCAGCCACGTCCGCTACGAGCAGTACTTC	TRBJ2-7	-	TRBV6-1	-
CASSTDSNQPQHF	TGTGCCAGCAGTACGGACAGCAATCAGCCCCAGCATTTT	TRBJ1-5	-	TRBV27	-
CASSYSFNEQFF	TGCGCCAGCAGTTACTCCTTCAATGAGCAGTTCTTC	TRBJ2-1	-	TRBV5-1	-
CASSLSPSSGNTIYF	TGTGCCAGCAGCTTAAGTCCTAGCTCTGGAAACACCATATATTTT	TRBJ1-3	-	TRBV7-6	-
CASSSTGTGPYEQYF	TGTGCCAGCAGCTCCACCGGGACAGGGCCCTACGAGCAGTACTTC	TRBJ2-7	TRBD1	TRBV7-3	once
CASSLSLAGGFFQETQYF	TGCGCCAGCAGCTTGAGCCTAGCGGGAGGTTTTTTCCAAGAGACCCAGTACTTC	TRBJ2-5	TRBD2	TRBV5-1	-
CASSPLAGISTDTQYF	TGTGCCAGCAGCCCCTTAGCGGGAATTAGCACAGATACGCAGTATTTT	TRBJ2-3	TRBD2	TRBV14	-
CASDRAGTDTQYF	TGTGCCAGCGACAGGGCAGGCACAGATACGCAGTATTTT	TRBJ2-3	TRBD1	TRBV9	-
CASSRPSTGYEQYF	TGTGCCAGCAGCCGACCGAGTACGGGATACGAGCAGTACTTC	TRBJ2-7	-	TRBV28	-
CAISDPRRGQPQHF	TGTGCCATCAGTGATCCCCGGCGGGGTCAGCCCCAGCATTTT	TRBJ1-5	-	TRBV10-3	-